This TCR beta chain emerged from a study of CD8+ T cells in alopecia areata. Whole-study context: Each day, treated patients took oral tofacitinib twice, at 5 to 10 mg per dose. The study's findings and limits: Scalp clonality and expanded CD8+ clones among the top 100 were significantly decreased by tofacitinib. For lesional scalp, especially alopecia totalis/universalis, clonality was higher than in normal scalp.

Unmatched junction bases numbered 9, after V lost 1 base and J lost 4 bases. Germline-derived CDR1 and CDR2 are SQVTM and ANQGSEA. The CDR3 is made up of 16 amino acids. cDNA prepared by RNA extraction and subsequent reverse transcription served as the template for sequencing. The assay was immunoSEQ multiplex PCR, and TCRdb's table has in-frame clones only and misses some. Counted here are 250,000 to 350,000 clones, roughly 63% occurring once; the ten biggest clones make up 0.93%. Noted treatment: oral pan-JAK inhibitor, 5-10 mg twice daily. From PBMCs, CD4+ and CD8+ T cells were sorted. Comment on this clone: Its antigen is as yet unknown.

The TCR comes from a human donor with alopecia areata. The genes are TRBV29-1 and TRBJ2-3; TRBD1 agrees at 9 bases. This specimen consisted of CD4+ T cells sorted from blood, obtained at week 52, from a patient treated with tofacitinib. CDR3 loop: CSVEVPRQGDPDTQYF. DNA for the CDR3: TGCAGCGTTGAAGTCCCGAGACAGGGGGACCCAGATACGCAGTATTTT.